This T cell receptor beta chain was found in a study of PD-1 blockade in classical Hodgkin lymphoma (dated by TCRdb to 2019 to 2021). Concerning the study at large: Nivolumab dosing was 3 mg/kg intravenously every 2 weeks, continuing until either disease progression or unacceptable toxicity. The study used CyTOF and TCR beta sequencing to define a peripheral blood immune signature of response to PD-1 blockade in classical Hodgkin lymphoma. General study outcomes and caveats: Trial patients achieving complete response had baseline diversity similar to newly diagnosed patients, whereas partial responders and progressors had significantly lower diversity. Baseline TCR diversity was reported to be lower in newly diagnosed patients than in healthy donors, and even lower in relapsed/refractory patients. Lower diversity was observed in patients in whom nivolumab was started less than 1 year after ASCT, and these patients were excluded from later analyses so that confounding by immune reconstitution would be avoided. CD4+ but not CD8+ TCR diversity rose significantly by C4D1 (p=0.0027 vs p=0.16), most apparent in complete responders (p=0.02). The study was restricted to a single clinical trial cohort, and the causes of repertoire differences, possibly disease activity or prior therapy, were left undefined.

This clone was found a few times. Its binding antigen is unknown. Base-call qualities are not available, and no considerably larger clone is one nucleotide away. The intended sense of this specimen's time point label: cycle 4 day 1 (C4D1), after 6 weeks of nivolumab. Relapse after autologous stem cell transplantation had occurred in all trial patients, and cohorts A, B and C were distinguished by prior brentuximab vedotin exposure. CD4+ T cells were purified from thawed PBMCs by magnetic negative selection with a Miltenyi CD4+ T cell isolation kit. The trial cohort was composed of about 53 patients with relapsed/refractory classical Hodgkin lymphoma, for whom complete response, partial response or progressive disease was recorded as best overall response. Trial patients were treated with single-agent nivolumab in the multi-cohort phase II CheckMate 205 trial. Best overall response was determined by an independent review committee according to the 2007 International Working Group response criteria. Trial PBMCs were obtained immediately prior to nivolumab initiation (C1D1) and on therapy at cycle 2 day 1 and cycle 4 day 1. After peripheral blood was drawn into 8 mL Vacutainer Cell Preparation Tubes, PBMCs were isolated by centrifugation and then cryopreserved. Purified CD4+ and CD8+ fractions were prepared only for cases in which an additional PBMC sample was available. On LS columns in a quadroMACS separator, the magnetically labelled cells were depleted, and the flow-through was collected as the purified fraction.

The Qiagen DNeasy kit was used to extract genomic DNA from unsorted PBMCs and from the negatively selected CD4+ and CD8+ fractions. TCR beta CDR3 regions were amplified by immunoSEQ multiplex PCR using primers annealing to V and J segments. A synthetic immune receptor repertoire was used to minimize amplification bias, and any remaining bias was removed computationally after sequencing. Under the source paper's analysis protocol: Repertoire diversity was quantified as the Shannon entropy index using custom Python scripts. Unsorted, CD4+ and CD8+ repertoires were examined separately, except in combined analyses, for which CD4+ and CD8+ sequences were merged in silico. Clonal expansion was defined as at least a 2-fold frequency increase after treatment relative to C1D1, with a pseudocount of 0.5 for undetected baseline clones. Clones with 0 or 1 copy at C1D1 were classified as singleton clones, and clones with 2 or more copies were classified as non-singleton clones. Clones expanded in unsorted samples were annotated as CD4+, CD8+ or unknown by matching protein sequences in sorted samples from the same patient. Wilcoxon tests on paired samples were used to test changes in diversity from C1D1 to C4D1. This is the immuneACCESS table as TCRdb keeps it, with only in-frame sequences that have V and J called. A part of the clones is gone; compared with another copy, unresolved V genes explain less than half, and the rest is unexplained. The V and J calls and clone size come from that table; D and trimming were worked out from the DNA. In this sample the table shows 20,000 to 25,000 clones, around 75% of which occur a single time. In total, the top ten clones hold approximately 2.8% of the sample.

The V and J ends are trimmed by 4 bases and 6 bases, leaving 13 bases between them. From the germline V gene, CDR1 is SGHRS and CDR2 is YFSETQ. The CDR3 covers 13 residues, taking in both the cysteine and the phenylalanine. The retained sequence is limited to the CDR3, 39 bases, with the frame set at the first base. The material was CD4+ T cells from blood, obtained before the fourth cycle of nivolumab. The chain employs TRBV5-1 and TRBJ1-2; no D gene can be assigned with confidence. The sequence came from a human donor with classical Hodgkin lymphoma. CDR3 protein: CASSVQGNHGYTF. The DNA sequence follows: TGCGCCAGCAGCGTACAAGGGAATCATGGCTACACCTTC.